This entry describes one TCR beta chain. The CDR3 runs 14 residues. Looked up from germline, CDR1 is SGDLS and CDR2 is YYNGEE. V lost 4 bases and J lost 3; bases outside the gene matches: 5. The TCR beta CDR3 regions underwent amplification using RNA transcripts as the source. Initially, a first-round RT-PCR of the TCR CDR3 employed the HTBI primer set. TCRdb reprocessed the multiplex PCR reads via MiXCR and lists one record per CDR3 protein. The data contain about 100,000 distinct CDR3 sequences, roughly 15% of them singletons. These data belong to a study of T cells in Graves' hyperthyroidism and ophthalmopathy.

Source material: blood. The clonotype was recovered from a woman in her forties or fifties with Graves' hyperthyroidism. This chain joins TRBV9 and TRBJ2-7; 9 bases map to TRBD2. This chain's CDR3 is CASSRLAEYYEQYF. In nucleotides, the CDR3 is TGTGCCAGCAGCCGACTAGCGGAGTACTACGAGCAGTACTTC.